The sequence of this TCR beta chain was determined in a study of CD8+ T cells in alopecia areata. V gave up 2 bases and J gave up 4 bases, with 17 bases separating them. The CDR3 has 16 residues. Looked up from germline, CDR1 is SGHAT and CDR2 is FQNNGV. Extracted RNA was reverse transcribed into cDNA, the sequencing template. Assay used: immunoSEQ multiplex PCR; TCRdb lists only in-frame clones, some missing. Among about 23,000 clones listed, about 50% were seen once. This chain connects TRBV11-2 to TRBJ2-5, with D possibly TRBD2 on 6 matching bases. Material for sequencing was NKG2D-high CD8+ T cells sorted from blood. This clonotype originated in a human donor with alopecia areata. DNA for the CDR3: TGTGCCAGCAGCTTAAACGGGAGACACCCCCCAGAGACCCAGTACTTC. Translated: CASSLNGRHPPETQYF. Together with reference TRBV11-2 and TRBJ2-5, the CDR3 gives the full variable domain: EAGVAQSPRYKIIEKRQSVAFWCNPISGHATLYWYQQILGQGPKLLIQFQNNGVVDDSQLPKDRFSAERLKGVDSTLKIQPAKLEDSAVYLCASSLNGRHPPETQYFGPGTRLLVL.